This TCR beta chain emerged from a study of breast tumors, draining lymph nodes, adjacent tissues. Broader study findings: Luminal-like breast cancer showed significantly greater tumor-nontumor repertoire similarity than basal-like breast cancer did.

TCRdb re-analysed the multiplex PCR reads in MiXCR, keeping a single row per CDR3 protein. The sample records 200,000 to 250,000 distinct CDR3 sequences, less than 35% being singletons. Germline V gives CDR1 LNHDA, CDR2 SQIVND (reference sequence). V dropped 5 bases and J dropped 0 bases, with 5 bases sitting between them. There are 13 residues in the CDR3. Samples came from axillary lymph nodes draining the breast cancer. This clonotype has at least ten counts. Its antigen remains unidentified. The sequence derives from a female donor with breast cancer. Some clones in this sample may be carry-over from other donors' samples. V gene TRBV19 combines with J gene TRBJ2-1, with D unclear. Input material: axillary lymph node tissue. The CDR3 loop reads CASSGNSYNEQFF. In DNA, the CDR3 is TGTGCCAGTAGTGGGAACTCCTACAATGAGCAGTTCTTC.